The rows below give T cell receptor beta chains drawn from one sample of a study of STAT5B mutations in CD4+ large granular lymphocyte leukemia. Method: immunoSEQ multiplex PCR; TCRdb's copy keeps in-frame clones and lacks some. The table includes about 48,000 clones, 60% to 75% detected once. Sequencing used CD4+ T cells from blood buffy coats. The receptors come from a human donor in good health. Each CDR3 is given with its conserved first and last residue. A D gene is named only where the DNA matches it firmly. Not all rows give a size; the values are once, few, many and, for expanded clones, a class.

D	size	V	J	CDR3	DNA
TRBD1	NA	TRBV5-6	TRBJ1-4	CASSHKTGVTNEKLFF	TGTGCCAGCAGCCACAAGACAGGGGTCACTAATGAAAAACTGTTTTTT
NA	NA	TRBV5-8	TRBJ1-5	CASSLAPNQPQHF	TGTGCCAGCAGCTTAGCGCCCAATCAGCCCCAGCATTTT
NA	NA	TRBV19	TRBJ1-1	CASSSRMGTEAFF	TGTGCCAGTAGTTCTCGTATGGGGACTGAAGCTTTCTTT
NA	NA	TRBV19	TRBJ1-1	CARKAGSGDTEAFF	TGTGCCAGGAAGGCAGGGTCGGGGGACACTGAAGCTTTCTTT
NA	NA	TRBV6-6	TRBJ1-5	CASTRETRRSNQPQHF	TGTGCCAGCACCAGGGAGACGAGGAGAAGCAATCAGCCCCAGCATTTT
NA	NA	TRBV18	TRBJ2-5	CASSPRGVETQYF	TGTGCCAGCTCACCACGGGGGGTCGAGACCCAGTACTTC
NA	NA	TRBV5-8	TRBJ2-1	CASSLGQSSYNEQFF	TGTGCCAGCAGCCTAGGACAGAGCTCCTACAATGAGCAGTTCTTC
NA	once	TRBV30	TRBJ1-2	CAWSAGRNYGYTF	TGTGCCTGGAGTGCTGGACGGAACTATGGCTACACCTTC
NA	NA	TRBV27	TRBJ2-5	CASSLKGGETQYF	TGTGCCAGCAGTCTTAAGGGGGGGGAGACCCAGTACTTC
NA	NA	TRBV6-4	TRBJ2-2	CASQDPNTGELFF	TGTGCCAGCCAAGACCCCAACACCGGGGAGCTGTTTTTT
NA	NA	TRBV2	TRBJ1-2	CASSQLNYGYTF	TGTGCCAGCAGCCAGCTCAACTATGGCTACACCTTC